The 29 T cell receptor beta chains presented below share a single source sample, sequenced in a study of beta chain features in type 1 diabetes. The whole isolated RNA underwent reverse transcription, so sequencing captured expressed TCRB transcripts. Clones were sequenced by immunoSEQ multiplex PCR, and TCRdb holds only the in-frame ones, with some missing. The data show under 450,000 clones, about 14% seen once. Sequenced: naive CD4+ T cells from blood. All receptors come from a young man in good health.

The V gene is TRBV29-1, the J gene TRBJ2-7; TRBD2 agrees at 9 bases. CDR3 size: 13 residues. Germline CDR1 SQVTM, CDR2 ANQGSEA. Unmatched junction bases numbered 6, after V lost 6 bases and J lost 3 bases. CDR3 residues: CSVRRGGGYEQYF. CDR3 in DNA: TGCAGCGTCAGACGCGGGGGGGGCTACGAGCAGTACTTC.

This chain links TRBV7-9 with TRBJ2-6; no clear D gene. The CDR3 runs to 14 residues. In germline, CDR1 is SEHNR, CDR2 FQNEAQ (reference sequence). Trimming left V 5 bases short and J 2 bases short, with 7 bases between. The CDR3 region is CASSTITGANVLTF. For the CDR3, the DNA is TGTGCCAGCAGCACGATCACTGGGGCCAACGTCCTGACTTTC.

V and J are TRBV7-2 and TRBJ1-6, with no clear D. The CDR3 totals 11 residues. V lost 0 bases, J lost 13 bases, and 4 bases lay in between. Per the germline V gene, CDR1 is SGHTA and CDR2 is FQGNSA. CDR3 sequence: CASSLASPLHF. The CDR3 nucleotides read TGTGCCAGCAGCTTAGCTTCCCCCCTCCACTTT.

There are a few counts of this clone. The chain is built from TRBV7-2 and TRBJ1-2, with D possibly matching TRBD1 (6 bases). Germline-derived CDR1 and CDR2 are SGHTA and FQGNSA. Trimming cost V 5 bases and J 2 bases, with 15 bases left between them. The CDR3 is 15 amino acids. The CDR3 DNA sequence: TGTGCCAGCAGCCCAACGGGACACCCAAACTATGGCTACACCTTC. It yields the protein CASSPTGHPNYGYTF. Supplemented by reference TRBV7-2 and TRBJ1-2, the full variable domain reads GAGVSQSPSNKVTEKGKDVELRCDPISGHTALYWYRQSLGQGLEFLIYFQGNSAPDKSGLPSDRFSAERTGGSVSTLTIQRTQQEDSAVYLCASSPTGHPNYGYTFGSGTRLTVV.

The V and J genes are TRBV7-2 and TRBJ2-1; maybe TRBD2 (5 bases). The CDR3 is 12 residues long. Germline V gene lookup returns CDR1 SGHTA and CDR2 FQGNSA. V lost 7 bases and J lost 6, with 10 bases in between. In DNA, the CDR3 is TGTGCCAGCACCTTTGGGAGCAATGAGCAGTTCTTC. Its protein product is CASTFGSNEQFF. Together with reference TRBV7-2 and TRBJ2-1, the CDR3 gives the full variable domain: GAGVSQSPSNKVTEKGKDVELRCDPISGHTALYWYRQSLGQGLEFLIYFQGNSAPDKSGLPSDRFSAERTGGSVSTLTIQRTQQEDSAVYLCASTFGSNEQFFGPGTRLTVL.

The chain combines TRBV5-6 with TRBJ1-2; no definite D call. Germline CDR1 and CDR2: SGHDT and YYEEEE. The CDR3 length is 13 residues. The V end was cut by 4 bases, the J end by 4 bases, with 11 bases between. The chain's CDR3 is CASSKDGPYGYTF. In DNA, the CDR3 is TGTGCCAGCAGCAAAGACGGACCCTATGGCTACACCTTC.

This clone turned up a few times. CDR3 residues: CASSRQGVDEQYV. For the CDR3, the DNA is TGTGCCAGCAGCCGGCAGGGGGTAGACGAGCAGTACGTC. The J gene is TRBJ2-7, the V gene TRBV7-9; the match to TRBD1 covers 7 bases. Germline V gene data show CDR1 as SEHNR and CDR2 as FQNEAQ (reference sequence). The trim removed 5 bases at V and 5 bases at J, leaving 6 bases unmatched. This CDR3 is 13 amino acids long.

V gene TRBV4-3 combines with J gene TRBJ1-6; D perhaps matches TRBD1 (6 bases). The ends were cut back, 5 bases at V and 10 bases at J, with 12 bases in the middle. Germline V CDR1 and CDR2: LGHNA, YSLEER. The CDR3 has 13 residues. The DNA of the CDR3 is TGCGCCAGCAGCGGACCAGGGGACTCACCCCTCCACTTT. This gives the protein CASSGPGDSPLHF.

The rearrangement joins TRBV11-3 to TRBJ2-1, with 10 positions matching TRBD2. V gave up 4 bases and J gave up 7 bases; unmatched junction bases: 10. The CDR3 covers 16 residues. The germline V gene encodes CDR1 SGHNT and CDR2 YENEEA. DNA for the CDR3: TGTGCCAGCAGCTCCCGAGCGGGAGGGCTTTGGAATGAGCAGTTCTTC. It specifies CASSSRAGGLWNEQFF. The entire variable domain, with the rest obtained from reference TRBV11-3 and TRBJ2-1, is as follows: EAGVVQSPRYKIIEKKQPVAFWCNPISGHNTLYWYLQNLGQGPELLIRYENEEAVDDSQLPKDRFSAERLKGVDSTLKIQPAELGDSAVYLCASSSRAGGLWNEQFFGPGTRLTVL.

V gene TRBV9 combines with J gene TRBJ2-7, with 7 bases identical to TRBD2. This CDR3 region has 16 residues. Germline V gene lookup returns CDR1 SGDLS and CDR2 YYNGEE. J was trimmed by 2 bases and V by 5 bases; bases with no gene match: 13. CDR3 nucleotide sequence: TGTGCCAGCAGGAAGCTCCGAGGGAGGGTTCCCTACGAGCAGTACGTC. It encodes CASRKLRGRVPYEQYV.

The CDR3 DNA follows: TGCAGCGTTGAAGATCAGGGCAGGGGAGATGGCTACACCTTC. This sequence encodes CSVEDQGRGDGYTF. The chain recombines TRBV29-1 with TRBJ1-2, with a possible D match to TRBD1 (6 bases). Germline assignment: CDR1 SQVTM and CDR2 ANQGSEA. The CDR3 extends over 14 amino acids. V shed 0 bases and J shed 6 bases, with 14 bases lying between them.

The CDR3 loop is CASSHLQGLNTEAFF. CDR3 sequence (DNA): TGTGCCAGCAGCCACCTTCAGGGATTGAACACTGAAGCTTTCTTT. This chain connects TRBV14 to TRBJ1-1; perhaps TRBD1 as D (5 bases). Looked up from germline, CDR1 is SGHDN and CDR2 is FVKESK. This CDR3 spans 15 amino acids. V was clipped by 3 bases and J by 0 bases, with 11 bases between them.

CDR3 DNA sequence: TGTGCCATCAGCGCCGAGGACGGGGGCTACAATGAGCAGTTCTTC. Its translation is CAISAEDGGYNEQFF. The V call is TRBV10-3, the J call TRBJ2-1; TRBD2 is a possible D gene (6 bases). The length of the CDR3 is 15 residues. The V end lost 6 bases, the J end lost 3 bases, and 15 bases lay between the germline ends. Germline loops: CDR1 ENHRY, CDR2 SYGVKD.

The DNA for the CDR3 is TGCAGCGTTATCTACCGGGACAGGGGGCAGCACTATGGCTACACCTTC. This gives the protein CSVIYRDRGQHYGYTF. This chain uses TRBV29-1 with TRBJ1-2; 12 bases line up with TRBD1. Germline CDR1 and CDR2: SQVTM and ANQGSEA. V lost 5 bases and J lost 3; bases outside the gene matches: 10. The CDR3 has 16 residues.

J is TRBJ2-1 and V is TRBV7-2, with TRBD2 matching 8 bases. The V segment lost 6 bases and the J segment 6 bases; nucleotides outside the gene matches: 16. This CDR3 is 17 amino acids long. Germline loops: CDR1 SGHTA, CDR2 FQGNSA. CDR3 residues: CASRRMARGAHSNEQFF. The CDR3 DNA reads as TGTGCCAGCAGGCGAATGGCGCGGGGGGCGCATTCCAATGAGCAGTTCTTC.

In this sample, this clone turned up a few times. The rearrangement links TRBV25-1 to TRBJ2-3, with 10 bases that match TRBD2. Germline CDR1 is MGHDK and CDR2 is SYGVNS. The junction had 1 base not matched to a gene; V was cut back by 1 base and J by 0 bases. CDR3 length: 16 residues. CDR3 loop: CASSELAGGSTDTQYF. The CDR3 nucleotides are TGTGCCAGCAGTGAATTAGCGGGGGGAAGCACAGATACGCAGTATTTT.

The V call is TRBV4-2, the J call TRBJ2-2; 10 bases fit TRBD2. Per germline, CDR1 LGHNA and CDR2 YNFKEQ. The CDR3 extends over 16 amino acids. V was pared by 4 bases and J by 6 bases, with 8 bases of the junction left unmatched. The DNA for the CDR3 is TGTGCCAGCAGCCCCCTCGCTAGCGGGAGTCCCGGGGAGCTGTTTTTT. Its protein product is CASSPLASGSPGELFF.

This clone was observed a handful of times. This chain joins TRBV7-9 and TRBJ2-5, with 14 bases that match TRBD2. The germline gives CDR1 SEHNR, CDR2 FQNEAQ (reference sequence). The J segment lost 5 bases and the V segment lost 8 bases, leaving 7 bases of the junction unmatched. The CDR3 is made up of 15 amino acids. The CDR3 here is CASASTSGRDETQYF. CDR3 nucleotides: TGTGCCAGCGCCTCGACTAGCGGGAGGGATGAGACCCAGTACTTC.

The chain joins TRBV4-1 to TRBJ2-5; no definite D call. The CDR3 consists of 13 residues. The V gene's germline CDR1 is MGHRA and CDR2 YSYEKL. Trimming stripped 3 bases from V and 5 bases from J, with 10 bases between. DNA of the CDR3: TGCGCCAGCAGCCACCCGGGTAGGGAGACCCAGTACTTC. Translating it yields CASSHPGRETQYF.

This chain connects TRBV10-3 to TRBJ2-3; TRBD1 matches at 7 bases. CDR1 is ENHRY, CDR2 SYGVKD, per germline. Trimming removed 10 bases from V and 1 base from J; junction bases left unmatched: 5. This CDR3 has 13 amino acids. The CDR3 coding sequence is TGTGCCACCTTTACAGGGGGCACAGATACGCAGTATTTT. The encoded protein is CATFTGGTDTQYF.

V usage is TRBV6-5 and J usage is TRBJ1-3; D is undetermined. Deletions cut 6 bases from V and 0 bases from J, with 6 bases between. CDR1 and CDR2 (germline): MNHEY, SVGAGI. The CDR3 loop spans 13 amino acids. The CDR3 protein is CASRQTSGNTIYF. The CDR3 bases are TGTGCCAGCAGACAAACCTCTGGAAACACCATATATTTT.

This chain connects TRBV10-3 to TRBJ2-3; TRBD2 matches at 7 bases. The CDR3 is made up of 14 amino acids. V dropped 0 bases and J dropped 3; count of bases not matched to a gene: 0. Germline V CDR1 and CDR2: ENHRY, SYGVKD. The CDR3 sequence is CAISESAGTDTQYF. Here the CDR3 DNA reads TGTGCCATCAGTGAGTCAGCGGGAACAGATACGCAGTATTTT.

CDR3 nucleotide sequence: TGTGCCAGCAGTGAAATCGCGGGAATGAGAGAGACCCAGTACTTC. This codes for CASSEIAGMRETQYF. The chain is built from TRBV25-1 and TRBJ2-5; maybe TRBD2 (6 bases). The CDR3 is made up of 15 amino acids. CDR1 MGHDK and CDR2 SYGVNS come from the germline V gene. Trimming cost V 2 bases and J 4 bases, with 14 bases left between them.

The rearrangement joins TRBV4-1 to TRBJ2-1, with D uncertain. CDR3 length equals 14 residues. Germline CDR1 reads MGHRA; CDR2 reads YSYEKL. The ends were cut back, 2 bases at V and 13 bases at J, with 18 bases in the middle. The CDR3 protein is CASSQHSTGLPQFF. The DNA of the CDR3 is TGCGCCAGCAGCCAACACTCGACGGGCCTCCCACAGTTCTTC.

This clone has more than one count but fewer than ten. The J gene is TRBJ2-7, the V gene TRBV5-4, with 7 bases lining up with TRBD1. This CDR3 contains 14 residues. Germline V gene data show CDR1 as SGHNT and CDR2 as YYREEE (reference sequence). The V gene end was trimmed by 3 bases and the J gene end by 5 bases; junction bases not matched to a gene: 8. The DNA for the CDR3 is TGTGCCAGCAGCTCACCGGGACAGTGGGACGAGCAGTACGTC. It specifies CASSSPGQWDEQYV.

The chain uses TRBV28 and TRBJ2-1; TRBD2 matches at 11 bases. CDR1 MDHEN and CDR2 SYDVKM come from the germline V gene. This CDR3 has 16 amino acids. V shed 0 bases and J 4 bases; nucleotides not matched to a gene: 2. This CDR3 reads CASSLWGTSGYNEQFF. Written as DNA, the CDR3 is TGTGCCAGCAGTTTATGGGGGACTAGCGGATACAATGAGCAGTTCTTC. The full variable domain, rest sourced from reference TRBV28 and TRBJ2-1, is DVKVTQSSRYLVKRTGEKVFLECVQDMDHENMFWYRQDPGLGLRLIYFSYDVKMKEKGDIPEGYSVSREKKERFSLILESASTNQTSMYLCASSLWGTSGYNEQFFGPGTRLTVL.

This chain links TRBV4-1 with TRBJ2-3; 8 bases align to TRBD2. The CDR3 consists of 17 residues. The V segment lost 2 bases and the J segment 1 base; nucleotides outside the gene matches: 8. The germline V gene encodes CDR1 MGHRA and CDR2 YSYEKL. CDR3 coding DNA: TGCGCCAGCAGCCAAACCAAAGCGGGAGTGGGCACAGATACGCAGTATTTT. This encodes CASSQTKAGVGTDTQYF.

The gene calls are TRBV7-6 and TRBJ2-3, with 13 bases lining up with TRBD2. V was pared by 2 bases and J by 1 base, with 6 bases of the junction left unmatched. The CDR3 has 18 residues. Germline CDR1 is SGHVS and CDR2 is FNYEAQ. The CDR3, as DNA: TGTGCCAGCAGCTTACTCCACGGACTAGCGGGGGGCACAGATACGCAGTATTTT. This encodes CASSLLHGLAGGTDTQYF.

The chain links TRBV5-1 to TRBJ1-1; no definite D call. V was shortened by 4 bases and J by 0 bases, with 13 bases between the two germline ends. CDR1 is SGHRS, CDR2 YFSETQ, per germline. This CDR3 has 15 amino acids. The chain's CDR3 is CASSTVPSMNTEAFF. CDR3 nucleotides: TGCGCCAGCAGCACAGTACCTTCAATGAACACTGAAGCTTTCTTT.